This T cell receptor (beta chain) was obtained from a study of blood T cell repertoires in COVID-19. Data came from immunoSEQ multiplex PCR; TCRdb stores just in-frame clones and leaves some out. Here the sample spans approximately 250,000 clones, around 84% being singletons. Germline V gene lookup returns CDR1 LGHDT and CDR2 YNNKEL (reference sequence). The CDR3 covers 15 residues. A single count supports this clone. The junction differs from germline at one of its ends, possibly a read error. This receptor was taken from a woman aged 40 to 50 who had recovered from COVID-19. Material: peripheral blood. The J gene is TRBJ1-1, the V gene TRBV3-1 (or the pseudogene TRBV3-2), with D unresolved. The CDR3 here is CASSQGILVNTEAFF. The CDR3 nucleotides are TGTGCCAGCAGTCAAGGTATTTTAGTGAACACTGAAGCTTTCTTT.